This T cell receptor (beta chain) is drawn from a study of T cells in Graves' hyperthyroidism and ophthalmopathy (dated by TCRdb to about 2019). Background on the whole study: Peripheral blood samples were taken at initial diagnosis, before any treatment was given. A discovery cohort of about a hundred patients, 43 with Graves' ophthalmopathy and 55 to 60 with stable Graves' hyperthyroidism, was used to find distinguishing TCR V-J signatures. An independent validation cohort of about 20 hyperthyroidism patients and some 15 patients who later progressed to ophthalmopathy tested prospective prediction of ophthalmopathy. After blood sampling, hyperthyroidism patients were treated with methimazole at a starting dose of 30 mg daily, and ophthalmopathy patients were treated with high-dose intravenous methylprednisolone. According to the paper, TCR Vbeta CDR3 sequencing was carried out on 135 peripheral blood samples, which came from fewer than 50 ophthalmopathy, around 74 hyperthyroidism and around 17 progressor patients. In addition, the study compared T-cell repertoires in thyroid tissue and in blood from several Graves' hyperthyroidism patients. The 95 to 100 discovery patients were randomly divided into training and test sets at a 7:3 ratio. Results the study describes overall, beyond this receptor: No statistical method was used to fix the sample size in advance, and group allocation was not hidden from the investigators. In validation, the model predicted progression to ophthalmopathy a median of about 6.8 months before onset, with roughly 70% sensitivity and 72.22% specificity. Most expanded thyroid clonotypes (frequency above 0.001) were also found in blood, which suggests that blood repertoires may mirror thyroid immune responses. A model built on a 13 V-J signature distinguished ophthalmopathy from stable hyperthyroidism, reaching 87.88% sensitivity and 81.08% specificity in cross-validation and 80%/75% in testing.

Looking up the germline V gene yields CDR1 KGHSH and CDR2 LQKENI. V lost 0 bases and J lost 4 bases; the stretch between them is 9 bases long. From cysteine to phenylalanine, the CDR3 is 14 amino acids long. Only the CDR3 part of the read is kept: 42 bases, read in frame from the first base. TCR beta CDR3 regions were amplified from RNA transcripts. The TCR CDR3 was subjected to a first round of RT-PCR using the HTBI primer set and the Qiagen OneStep RT-PCR kit. Libraries were constructed in a second round of multiplex PCR, after which size selection and purification were performed. The libraries were sequenced on an Illumina HiSeq2000 using paired-end 100 bp reads. In the paper's pipeline: SOAPnuke was used to process the raw data, with reads discarded if the reads contained adapters or uncalled bases, had a mean Phred below 15, or lacked an exact constant-primer or identifier match. COPE v1.2.5 was used to merge the high-quality paired reads, and each unique nucleotide sequence was defined as a clonotype. Clonotypes were aligned to IMGT TRBV, TRBD and TRBJ reference segments using MiTCR v1.1. The analysis was restricted to V-J combinations with a frequency above 0.0001, which together covered 99.2% of the repertoires. The TCS score was defined as F50 (clonal expansion) divided by E x V (chaos), with BLOSUM62-based TCRdist calculated between CDR3 peptides within each V-J. Welch's t-statistics and random forest reduced roughly 540 V-J features to some 14, which were used in a naive Bayes classifier (R e1071). Starting from the raw public reads, TCRdb applied fastp trimming at Q25, assembled clones with MiXCR and retained in-frame beta chains. For every CDR3 protein sequence, its rows merge into one entry that carries the most common genes and DNA. The V and J calls follow TCRdb's processing rather than the paper's. Here the sample has about 400,000 distinct CDR3 sequences; around a quarter occur a single time. The ten largest clones capture about 70% of the sample.

In its sample, this clonotype was seen many times. Its antigen target is currently unknown. No base quality information exists; no much larger clone differs at one position. Graves' hyperthyroidism was defined as stable when no progression to ophthalmopathy occurred over 18 months of follow-up. Hyperthyroidism patients were newly diagnosed, with disease duration under 2 months, and aged 18 to 65 years. Patients with uncontrolled infections, other autoimmune diseases, pregnancy or lactation were excluded. Clinical symptoms, serum thyroxine and TRAb, thyroid ultrasound, and orbital computed tomography formed the basis for the diagnoses. PBMCs were isolated from about 10 ml of fresh peripheral blood by Ficoll-Paque density gradient centrifugation. Trizol reagent was used to extract total RNA, and RNA quality was then checked on an Agilent 2100 Bioanalyzer.

This receptor was identified in a man in his fifties or sixties with Graves' hyperthyroidism. This chain joins TRBV18 to TRBJ1-1; the D gene is not confidently resolved. What was sequenced was blood. The sequence in DNA is TGTGCCAGCTCACCACCCGGAGGAGTCACTGAAGCTTTCTTT. This is translated as CASSPPGGVTEAFF.